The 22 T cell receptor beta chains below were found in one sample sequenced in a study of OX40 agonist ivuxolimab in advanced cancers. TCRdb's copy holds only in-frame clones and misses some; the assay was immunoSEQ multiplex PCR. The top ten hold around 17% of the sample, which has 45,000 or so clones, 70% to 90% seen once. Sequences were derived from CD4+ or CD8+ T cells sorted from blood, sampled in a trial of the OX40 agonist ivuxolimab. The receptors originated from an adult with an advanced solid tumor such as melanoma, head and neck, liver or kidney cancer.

For the CDR3, the DNA is TGTGCCAGCGGTAGGCCAGACGAGCAGTACTTC. It yields the protein CASGRPDEQYF. The chain has TRBV9 and TRBJ2-7; D is uncertain. Germline V gene lookup returns CDR1 SGDLS and CDR2 YYNGEE. V lost 7 bases and J lost 5, with 10 bases in between. The CDR3 extends over 11 amino acids.

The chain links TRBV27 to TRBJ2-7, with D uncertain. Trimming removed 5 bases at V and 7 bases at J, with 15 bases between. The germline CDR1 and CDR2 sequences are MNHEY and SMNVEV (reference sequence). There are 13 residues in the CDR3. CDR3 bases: TGTGCCAGCAGTCCCTTCCTCGTGGGGGAGCAGTACTTC. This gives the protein CASSPFLVGEQYF.

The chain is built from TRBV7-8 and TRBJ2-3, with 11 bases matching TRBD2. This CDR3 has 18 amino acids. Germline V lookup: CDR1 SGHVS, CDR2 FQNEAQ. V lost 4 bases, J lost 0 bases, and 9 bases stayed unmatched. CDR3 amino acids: CASSSRLAGTTSTDTQYF. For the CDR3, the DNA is TGTGCCAGCAGCTCACGACTAGCGGGAACTACTAGCACAGATACGCAGTATTTT.

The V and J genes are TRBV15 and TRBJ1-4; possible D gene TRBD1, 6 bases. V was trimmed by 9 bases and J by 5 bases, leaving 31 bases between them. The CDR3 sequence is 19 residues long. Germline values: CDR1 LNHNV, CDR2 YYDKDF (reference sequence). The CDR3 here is CATETGTSSSSGVNEKLFF. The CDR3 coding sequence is TGTGCCACAGAGACAGGAACCTCATCGTCCTCAGGGGTAAATGAAAAACTGTTTTTT.

CDR3 DNA sequence: TGCGCCAGCAGCCCAAGGACAGGGGCCGGGGAGCTGTTTTTT. Amino acid sequence: CASSPRTGAGELFF. The rearrangement links TRBV4-1 to TRBJ2-2, with 9 bases identical to TRBD1. Germline-derived CDR1 and CDR2 are MGHRA and YSYEKL. This CDR3 has 14 residues. J lost 6 bases, V lost 4 bases, and 3 bases had no gene match.

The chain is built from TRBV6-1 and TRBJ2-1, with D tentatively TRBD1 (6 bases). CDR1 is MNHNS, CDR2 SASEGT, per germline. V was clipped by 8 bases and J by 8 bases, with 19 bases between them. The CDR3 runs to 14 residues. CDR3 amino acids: CASSTGTFSDEQFF. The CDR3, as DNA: TGTGCCAGCTCCACAGGGACCTTCTCCGATGAGCAGTTCTTC.

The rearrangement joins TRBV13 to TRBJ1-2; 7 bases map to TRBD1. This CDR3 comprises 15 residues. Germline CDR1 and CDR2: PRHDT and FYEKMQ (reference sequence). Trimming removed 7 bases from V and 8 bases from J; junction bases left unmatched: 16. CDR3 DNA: TGTGCCAGCAACTTCGTAGGACAGGAGGGAGGAGGCTACACCTTC. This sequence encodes CASNFVGQEGGGYTF.

The chain's CDR3 is CASSFSLQAEEYSNQPQHF. The CDR3 region has the DNA TGTGCCAGTAGTTTTAGCCTGCAGGCGGAGGAATATAGCAATCAGCCCCAGCATTTT. The V gene is TRBV19, the J gene TRBJ1-5; D is unresolved. In germline, CDR1 is LNHDA, CDR2 SQIVND (reference sequence). The V and J ends lost 5 bases and 0 bases respectively, with 23 bases between them. The CDR3 is 19 residues long. The full variable domain, completed using reference TRBV19 and TRBJ1-5, is DGGITQSPKYLFRKEGQNVTLSCEQNLNHDAMYWYRQDPGQGLRLIYYSQIVNDFQKGDIAEGYSVSREKKESFPLTVTSAQKNPTAFYLCASSFSLQAEEYSNQPQHFGDGTRLSIL.

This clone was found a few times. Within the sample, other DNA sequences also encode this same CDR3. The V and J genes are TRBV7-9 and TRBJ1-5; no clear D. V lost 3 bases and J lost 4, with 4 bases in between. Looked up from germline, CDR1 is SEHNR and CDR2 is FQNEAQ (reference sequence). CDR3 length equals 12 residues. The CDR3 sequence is CASSLGNQPQHF. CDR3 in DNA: TGTGCCAGCAGCTTGGGTAATCAGCCCCAGCATTTT.

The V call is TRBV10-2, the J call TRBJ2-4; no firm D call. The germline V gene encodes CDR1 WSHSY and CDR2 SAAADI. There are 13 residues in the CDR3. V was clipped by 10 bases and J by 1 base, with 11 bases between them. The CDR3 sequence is CATLDGAKNIQYF. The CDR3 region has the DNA TGCGCCACCCTCGACGGGGCCAAAAACATTCAGTACTTC.

The CDR3: CASSHQTGSYEQYF. The CDR3, as DNA: TGCGCCAGCAGCCACCAAACCGGCTCCTACGAGCAGTACTTC. The chain recombines TRBV4-1 with TRBJ2-7; D ambiguous. V lost 3 bases, J lost 0 bases, and 9 bases lay in between. The CDR3 length is 14 residues. Germline V gene data show CDR1 as MGHRA and CDR2 as YSYEKL.

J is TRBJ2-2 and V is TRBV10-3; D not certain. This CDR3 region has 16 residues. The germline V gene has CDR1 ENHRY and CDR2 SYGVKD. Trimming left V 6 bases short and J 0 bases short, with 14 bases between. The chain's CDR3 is CAIRSGRKANTGELFF. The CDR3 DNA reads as TGTGCCATCAGATCAGGCCGTAAAGCGAACACCGGGGAGCTGTTTTTT.

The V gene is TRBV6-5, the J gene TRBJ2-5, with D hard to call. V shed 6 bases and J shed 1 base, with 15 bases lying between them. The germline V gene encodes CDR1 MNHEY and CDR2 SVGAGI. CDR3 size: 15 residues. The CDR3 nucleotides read TGTGCCAGCAGACCATTTGAGGTGGCCCAAGAGACCCAGTACTTC. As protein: CASRPFEVAQETQYF.

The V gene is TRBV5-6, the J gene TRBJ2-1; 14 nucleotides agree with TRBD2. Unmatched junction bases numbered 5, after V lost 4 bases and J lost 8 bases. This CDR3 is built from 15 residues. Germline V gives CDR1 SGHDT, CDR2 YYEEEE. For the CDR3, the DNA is TGTGCCAGCAGCCCCGGGACTAGCGGGGGCGATGAGCAGTTCTTC. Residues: CASSPGTSGGDEQFF.

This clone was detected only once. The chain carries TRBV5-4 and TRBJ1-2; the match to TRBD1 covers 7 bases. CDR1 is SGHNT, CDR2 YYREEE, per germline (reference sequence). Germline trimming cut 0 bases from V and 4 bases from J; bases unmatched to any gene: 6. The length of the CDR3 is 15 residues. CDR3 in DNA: TGTGCCAGCAGCTTGGTAGACAGGGAGCGCTATGGCTACACCTTC. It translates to CASSLVDRERYGYTF.

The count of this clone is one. CDR3 protein: CASSRPSGEGGNTGELFF. CDR3 bases: TGTGCCAGCAGCAGACCTAGCGGGGAAGGAGGGAACACCGGGGAGCTGTTTTTT. The V and J genes are TRBV5-4 and TRBJ2-2; 9 positions match TRBD2. The CDR3 runs 18 residues. J gave up 1 base and V 4 bases, and 11 bases lay outside the gene matches. Looked up from germline, CDR1 is SGHNT and CDR2 is YYREEE (reference sequence).

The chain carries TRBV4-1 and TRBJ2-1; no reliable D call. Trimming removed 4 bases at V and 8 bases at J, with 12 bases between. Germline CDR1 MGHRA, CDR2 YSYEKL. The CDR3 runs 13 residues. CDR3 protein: CASSPPGADEQFF. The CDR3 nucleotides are TGCGCCAGCAGCCCCCCGGGCGCCGATGAGCAGTTCTTC.

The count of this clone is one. The CDR3 loop is CASSATGYEQYF. The CDR3 nucleotides read TGTGCCAGCAGCGCCACAGGGTACGAGCAGTACTTC. This rearrangement joins TRBV9 to TRBJ2-5, with a weak D call TRBD1 (6 bases). The DNA matches TRBJ2-7 better at its end, which makes the J call doubtful. From germline, CDR1 is SGDLS and CDR2 YYNGEE. The CDR3 totals 12 residues.

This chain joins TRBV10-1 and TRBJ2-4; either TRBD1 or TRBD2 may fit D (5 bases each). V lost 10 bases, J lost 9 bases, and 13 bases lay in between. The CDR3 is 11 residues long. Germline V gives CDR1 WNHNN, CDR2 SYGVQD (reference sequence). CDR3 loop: CANWDPRIQYF. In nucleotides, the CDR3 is TGCGCCAACTGGGACCCCCGCATTCAGTACTTC.

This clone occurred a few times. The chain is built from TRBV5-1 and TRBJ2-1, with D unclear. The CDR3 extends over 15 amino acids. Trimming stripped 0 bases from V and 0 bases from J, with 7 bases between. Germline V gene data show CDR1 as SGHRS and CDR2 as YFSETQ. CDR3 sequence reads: CASSLATNSYNEQFF. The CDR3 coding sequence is TGCGCCAGCAGCTTGGCTACCAACTCCTACAATGAGCAGTTCTTC.

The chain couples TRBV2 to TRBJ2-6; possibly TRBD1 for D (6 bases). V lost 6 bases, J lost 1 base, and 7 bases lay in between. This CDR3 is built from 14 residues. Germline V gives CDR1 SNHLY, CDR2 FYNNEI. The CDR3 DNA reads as TGTGCCAGCAGGGACAGTTCTGGGGCCAACGTCCTGACTTTC. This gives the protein CASRDSSGANVLTF.

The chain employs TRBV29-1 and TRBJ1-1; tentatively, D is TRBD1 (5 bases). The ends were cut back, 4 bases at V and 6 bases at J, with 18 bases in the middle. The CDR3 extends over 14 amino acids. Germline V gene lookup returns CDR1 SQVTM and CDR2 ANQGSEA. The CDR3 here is CSVGSDRPTAEAFF. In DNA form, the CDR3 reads TGCAGCGTTGGGTCCGACAGACCCACCGCTGAAGCTTTCTTT. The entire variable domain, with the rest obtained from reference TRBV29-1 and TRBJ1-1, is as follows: SAVISQKPSRDICQRGTSLTIQCQVDSQVTMMFWYRQQPGQSLTLIATANQGSEATYESGFVIDKFPISRPNLTFSTLTVSNMSPEDSSIYLCSVGSDRPTAEAFFGQGTRLTVV.